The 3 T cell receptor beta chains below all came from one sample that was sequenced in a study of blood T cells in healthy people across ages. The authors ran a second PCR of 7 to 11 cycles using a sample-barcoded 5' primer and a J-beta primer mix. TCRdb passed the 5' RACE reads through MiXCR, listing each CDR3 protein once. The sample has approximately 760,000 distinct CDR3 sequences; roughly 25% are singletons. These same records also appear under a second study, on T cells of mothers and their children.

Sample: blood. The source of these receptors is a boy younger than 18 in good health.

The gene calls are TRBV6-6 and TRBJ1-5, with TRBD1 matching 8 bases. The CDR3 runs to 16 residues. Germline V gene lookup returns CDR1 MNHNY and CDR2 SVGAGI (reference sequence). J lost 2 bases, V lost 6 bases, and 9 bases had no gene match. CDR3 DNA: TGTGCCAGCAGCCCCGGGACAGGAAAGGGCAATCAGCCCCAGCATTTT. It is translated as CASSPGTGKGNQPQHF.

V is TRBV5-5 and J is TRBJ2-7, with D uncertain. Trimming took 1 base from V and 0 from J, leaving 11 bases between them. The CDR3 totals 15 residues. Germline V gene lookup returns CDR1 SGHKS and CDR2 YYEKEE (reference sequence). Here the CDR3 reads CASSLFLGSSYEQYF. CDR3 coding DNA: TGTGCCAGCAGCTTGTTCCTTGGCAGCTCCTACGAGCAGTACTTC.

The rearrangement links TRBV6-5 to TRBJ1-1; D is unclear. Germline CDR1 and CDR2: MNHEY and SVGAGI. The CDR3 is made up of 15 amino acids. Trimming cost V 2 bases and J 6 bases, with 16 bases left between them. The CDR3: CASSYNAAVRAEAFF. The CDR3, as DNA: TGTGCCAGCAGTTACAATGCGGCAGTGAGAGCTGAAGCTTTCTTT.